The sequence of this TCR beta chain was determined in a study of early T cells in non-severe SARS-CoV-2 infection. Study-wide context: The input, bulk RNA from unsorted whole blood, was sequenced, and chains were unpaired. Study-level findings and limits: Anti-spike CD8 responses were favored by VDJdb matching, which missed private and CD4 specificities.

This CDR3 has 14 amino acids. Germline V gene lookup returns CDR1 SGHRS and CDR2 YFSETQ. V shed 0 bases and J shed 1 base, with 7 bases lying between them. Worth noting for this clonotype: The antigen remains undetermined.

Individual cDNA molecules were tagged with unique molecular identifiers. Each CDR3 protein is one row after TCRdb ran MiXCR on the 5' RACE reads. The sample has fewer than 120,000 distinct CDR3 sequences; roughly 13% are singletons. This TCR came from an adult who was a healthcare worker with PCR-confirmed SARS-CoV-2 infection or an uninfected control (not recorded which). The chain carries TRBV5-1 and TRBJ1-1; no clear D gene. Here the sequenced sample was whole blood, taken at baseline. The CDR3 bases are TGCGCCAGCAGCTTGGCAGCGGCGAACACTGAAGCTTTCTTT. Its translation is CASSLAAANTEAFF. The full variable domain, its missing parts supplied by reference TRBV5-1 and TRBJ1-1, is KAGVTQTPRYLIKTRGQQVTLSCSPISGHRSVSWYQQTPGQGLQFLFEYFSETQRNKGNFPGRFSGRQFSNSRSEMNVSTLELGDSALYLCASSLAAANTEAFFGQGTRLTVV.